This TCR beta chain emerged from a study of T cells after yellow fever vaccination. The CDR3 length is 15 residues. The ends were cut back, 6 bases at V and 2 bases at J, with 16 bases in the middle. Germline loops: CDR1 LNHDA, CDR2 SQIVND (reference sequence). This clonotype was observed a handful of times. TCRdb passed the 5' RACE reads through MiXCR, listing each CDR3 protein once. The sample holds over 150,000 distinct CDR3 sequences; approximately 6.2% are singletons and the top ten take just under 3%. The input for sequencing was CD4+ T cells sorted from PBMCs, taken on the day of the first yellow fever vaccination. The rearrangement joins TRBV19 to TRBJ1-1; possible D gene TRBD1, 5 bases. The receptor's source is a man in his late teens or twenties who received the YFV17D yellow fever vaccine. CDR3 sequence (DNA): TGTGCCAGTAGCCCTCAGGGAGGTTACAACACTGAAGCTTTCTTT. Amino acid sequence: CASSPQGGYNTEAFF.